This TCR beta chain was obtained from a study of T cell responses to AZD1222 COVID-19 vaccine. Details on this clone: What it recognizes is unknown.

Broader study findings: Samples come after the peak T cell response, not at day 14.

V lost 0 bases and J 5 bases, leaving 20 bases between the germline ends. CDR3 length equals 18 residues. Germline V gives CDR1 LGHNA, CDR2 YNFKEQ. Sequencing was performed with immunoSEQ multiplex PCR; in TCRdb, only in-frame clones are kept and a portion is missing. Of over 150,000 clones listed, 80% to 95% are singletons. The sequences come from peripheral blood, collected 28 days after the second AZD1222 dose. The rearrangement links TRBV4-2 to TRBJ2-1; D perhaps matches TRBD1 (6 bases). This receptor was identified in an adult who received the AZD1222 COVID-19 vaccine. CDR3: CASSQDRLRRQAHNEQFF. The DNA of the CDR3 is TGTGCCAGCAGCCAAGATCGGTTGAGGAGACAGGCCCACAATGAGCAGTTCTTC.